A single sample gave rise to the 22 T cell receptor beta chains below, sequenced in a study of blood T cell repertoires in COVID-19 (TCRdb year 2020). Preparation of the library involved the immunoSEQ multiplex PCR assay. TCRdb stores this immuneACCESS table with in-frame sequences only. Part of the clones is absent; in the studies checked, under half of the shortfall reflects unresolved V genes, and no reason is known for the rest. This sample has approximately 50,000 clones in its table, and 82% of those were observed once. Of the sample, around 10% falls within the top ten clones. Sequenced material: peripheral blood. The source is a man at least 80 years old with COVID-19, enrolled during active disease.

The chain employs TRBV5-4 and TRBJ2-5, with D perhaps matching TRBD1 (6 bases). The germline gives CDR1 SGHNT, CDR2 YYREEE (reference sequence). This CDR3 is built from 16 residues. V was cut by 0 bases and J by 3 bases, with 15 bases left in between. The CDR3 DNA reads as TGTGCCAGCAGCTTGGGGGACACATCAAGTGAAGAGACCCAGTACTTC. The encoded protein is CASSLGDTSSEETQYF.

The chain carries TRBV5-1 and TRBJ2-1; 8 bases are a match to TRBD2. The CDR3 runs to 17 residues. Germline V gives CDR1 SGHRS, CDR2 YFSETQ. Trimming cost V 0 bases and J 4 bases; bases outside gene matches: 9. CDR3 sequence: CASSLDPGLAVYNEQFF. The CDR3 DNA sequence: TGCGCCAGCAGCTTGGATCCCGGACTAGCAGTTTACAATGAGCAGTTCTTC.

V is TRBV4-1 and J is TRBJ1-6; 8 nucleotides match TRBD1. V gave up 1 base and J gave up 10 bases; unmatched junction bases: 9. Germline loops: CDR1 MGHRA, CDR2 YSYEKL. The CDR3 loop spans 16 amino acids. The CDR3 nucleotides read TGCGCCAGCAGCCAAGGTATCAGGGGGCGAGAGTCACCCCTCCACTTT. Protein sequence: CASSQGIRGRESPLHF.

The V gene is TRBV4-2, the J gene TRBJ2-7; maybe TRBD1 (6 bases). V was clipped by 1 base and J by 3 bases, with 10 bases between them. The CDR3 sequence is 14 residues long. CDR1 LGHNA and CDR2 YNFKEQ come from the germline V gene. The CDR3: CASSQAGQIYEQYF. CDR3 bases: TGTGCCAGCAGCCAAGCTGGACAGATCTACGAGCAGTACTTC.

The J gene is TRBJ1-6, the V gene TRBV7-8, with 10 bases matching TRBD1. This CDR3 is 18 amino acids long. Germline CDR1 reads SGHVS; CDR2 reads FQNEAQ. J gave up 7 bases and V 5 bases, and 14 bases lay outside the gene matches. CDR3: CASSPGTGAVRGNSPLHF. Here the CDR3 DNA reads TGTGCCAGCAGCCCAGGGACAGGGGCCGTCCGGGGGAATTCACCCCTCCACTTT.

The chain carries TRBV19 and TRBJ1-5, with 8 bases matching TRBD1. Germline V gives CDR1 LNHDA, CDR2 SQIVND (reference sequence). V shed 3 bases and J 0 bases; nucleotides not matched to a gene: 10. The CDR3 runs to 18 residues. CDR3 protein: CASSIRDRSPVSNQPQHF. The CDR3 DNA is TGTGCCAGTAGTATCAGGGACAGGAGCCCTGTTAGCAATCAGCCCCAGCATTTT.

The rearrangement uses TRBV7-8 and TRBJ2-2; maybe TRBD1 (6 bases). V shed 2 bases and J shed 4 bases, with 14 bases lying between them. The CDR3 covers 16 residues. Germline CDR1 reads SGHVS; CDR2 reads FQNEAQ. CDR3 residues: CASSLKQQGSTGELFF. The CDR3, as DNA: TGTGCCAGCAGCTTAAAACAACAGGGAAGCACCGGGGAGCTGTTTTTT.

J is TRBJ1-1 and V is TRBV5-1; TRBD1 might be the D (5 bases). Germline V gene lookup returns CDR1 SGHRS and CDR2 YFSETQ. V gave up 0 bases and J gave up 11 bases, with 14 bases separating them. The CDR3 has 13 amino acids. Here the CDR3 DNA reads TGCGCCAGCAGCTTGGCCCTGGGGGGTGAGGCTTTCTTT. This encodes CASSLALGGEAFF.

The chain couples TRBV5-1 to TRBJ1-1; D unclear. The germline gives CDR1 SGHRS, CDR2 YFSETQ. The CDR3 runs 14 residues. V was pared by 0 bases and J by 5 bases, with 11 bases between. The CDR3 nucleotides are TGCGCCAGCAGCTTGGAAGAGGGAAGGACTGAAGCTTTCTTT. Protein sequence: CASSLEEGRTEAFF. The full variable domain, with the rest looked up from reference TRBV5-1 and TRBJ1-1, is KAGVTQTPRYLIKTRGQQVTLSCSPISGHRSVSWYQQTPGQGLQFLFEYFSETQRNKGNFPGRFSGRQFSNSRSEMNVSTLELGDSALYLCASSLEEGRTEAFFGQGTRLTVV.

CDR3 sequence: CATHPPGGRADTQYF. The CDR3 DNA is TGTGCCACCCATCCCCCGGGGGGCAGGGCAGATACGCAGTATTTT. This chain joins TRBV19 and TRBJ2-3, with D possibly matching TRBD2 (7 bases). The CDR3 extends over 15 amino acids. The V gene lost 10 bases and the J gene lost 4 bases, with 21 bases spanning the gap. The germline V gene has CDR1 LNHDA and CDR2 SQIVND (reference sequence).

The genes are TRBV3-1 (or the pseudogene TRBV3-2) and TRBJ1-1, with D uncertain. CDR3 length: 11 residues. Trimming cost V 5 bases and J 7 bases, with 8 bases left between them. CDR1 and CDR2 from the germline V gene are LGHDT and YNNKEL (reference sequence). The CDR3 spells CASSYGVEAFF. The CDR3 coding sequence is TGTGCCAGCAGCTACGGAGTTGAAGCTTTCTTT.

CDR3 in DNA: TGCGCCAGCAGCCAAGATGGACACGCGAATCAGCCCCAGCATTTT. It is translated as CASSQDGHANQPQHF. The chain links TRBV4-3 to TRBJ1-5; weak D call: TRBD1 (5 bases). The CDR3 runs 15 residues. CDR1 LGHNA and CDR2 YSLEER come from the germline V gene. V was shortened by 0 bases and J by 4 bases, with 10 bases between the two germline ends.

This clone came up a few times. V is TRBV3-1 (or the pseudogene TRBV3-2) and J is TRBJ1-1, with D perhaps TRBD1 (5 bases). The germline V gene has CDR1 LGHDT and CDR2 YNNKEL (reference sequence). The CDR3 contains 12 residues. The V gene lost 1 base and the J gene lost 6 bases, with 6 bases spanning the gap. The DNA of the CDR3 is TGTGCCAGCAGCCAAGGGGGCGCTGAAGCTTTCTTT. The encoded protein is CASSQGGAEAFF.

This chain links TRBV4-3 with TRBJ2-1; 7 bases match TRBD2. V shed 0 bases, J shed 10 bases, and the junction held 6 bases outside the gene matches. CDR1 LGHNA and CDR2 YSLEER come from the germline V gene. This CDR3 has 14 amino acids. CDR3 protein: CASSQDLGGREQFF. Here the CDR3 DNA reads TGCGCCAGCAGCCAAGATTTGGGGGGGAGGGAGCAGTTCTTC.

This rearrangement joins TRBV7-8 to TRBJ1-2; 9 bases match TRBD1. J was trimmed by 4 bases and V by 2 bases; bases with no gene match: 2. The CDR3 loop spans 14 amino acids. Germline assignment: CDR1 SGHVS and CDR2 FQNEAQ. The CDR3 DNA follows: TGTGCCAGCAGCTTAAACAGGGGGCCCTATGGCTACACCTTC. Protein: CASSLNRGPYGYTF.

The J gene is TRBJ2-4, the V gene TRBV7-9; 8 positions agree with TRBD1. Losses at the gene ends were 5 bases for V and 3 bases for J; bases not matched to a gene: 3. This CDR3 is built from 14 residues. Looked up from germline, CDR1 is SEHNR and CDR2 is FQNEAQ (reference sequence). CDR3 sequence reads: CASSPTGDKNIQYF. CDR3 coding DNA: TGTGCCAGCAGCCCGACAGGGGACAAAAACATTCAGTACTTC.

V and J are TRBV9 and TRBJ2-3, with 11 bases aligning to TRBD2. CDR1 is SGDLS, CDR2 YYNGEE, per germline. Unmatched junction bases numbered 10, after V lost 1 base and J lost 6 bases. The CDR3 loop spans 17 amino acids. DNA for the CDR3: TGTGCCAGCAGCGTATCTGGGACTAGCGGCACAGGCGATACGCAGTATTTT. It yields the protein CASSVSGTSGTGDTQYF.

CDR3 amino acids: CASTPQIGGWNTQYF. CDR3 coding DNA: TGTGCCAGCACGCCACAAATCGGGGGTTGGAATACGCAGTATTTT. The chain recombines TRBV11-2 with TRBJ2-3; perhaps TRBD2 as D (6 bases). V gave up 7 bases and J gave up 7 bases, with 21 bases separating them. The CDR3 sequence is 15 residues long. The germline V gene has CDR1 SGHAT and CDR2 FQNNGV.

The CDR3 nucleotides are TGTGCCAGCAGGACAGACGCAATCGGAACCTACGAGCAGTACTTC. This codes for CASRTDAIGTYEQYF. The chain uses TRBV7-3 and TRBJ2-7, with D maybe TRBD1 (5 bases). Germline loops: CDR1 SGHTA, CDR2 FQGTGA. CDR3 length: 15 residues. V shed 6 bases and J shed 2 bases, with 17 bases lying between them.

This chain joins TRBV7-2 and TRBJ2-3; 9 nucleotides agree with TRBD2. The germline gives CDR1 SGHTA, CDR2 FQGNSA. V shed 7 bases, J shed 5 bases, and the junction held 10 bases outside the gene matches. This CDR3 contains 15 residues. CDR3 sequence: CASKVGGGAKDTQYF. The CDR3 coding sequence is TGTGCCAGCAAAGTCGGCGGGGGGGCCAAAGATACGCAGTATTTT.

The V call is TRBV5-5, the J call TRBJ1-5, with D maybe TRBD1 (6 bases). Trimming removed 4 bases at V and 7 bases at J, with 12 bases between. The CDR3 loop spans 13 amino acids. Germline V gene sequence: CDR1 SGHKS, CDR2 YYEKEE (reference sequence). This CDR3 reads CASSLGQYQPQHF. The CDR3 DNA reads TGTGCCAGCAGCCTCGGACAGTACCAGCCCCAGCATTTT.

This chain joins TRBV4-3 and TRBJ2-2; TRBD2 is a possible D gene (6 bases). The germline gives CDR1 LGHNA, CDR2 YSLEER. V dropped 1 base and J dropped 2 bases, with 14 bases sitting between them. The CDR3 loop spans 17 amino acids. This chain's CDR3 is CASSQVLGGANTGELFF. The CDR3 DNA reads as TGCGCCAGCAGCCAAGTCCTCGGAGGGGCCAACACCGGGGAGCTGTTTTTT.